Described below is a single T cell receptor (beta chain) sequence and its context. Its antigen is as yet unknown. This specimen belongs to a study of blood T cells in healthy people across ages. Findings and limits, study-wide: A roughly linear age-dependent decrease characterized TCR beta diversity per million T cells. One million T cells yielded diversity estimates that were considered underestimates.

V was shortened by 4 bases and J by 7 bases, with 13 bases between the two germline ends. The CDR3 is 13 amino acids. Looked up from germline, CDR1 is MNHEY and CDR2 is SMNVEV (reference sequence). The authors isolated at least 7 million PBMCs per sample. Sample-barcoded 5' priming and a J-beta primer mix drove a second PCR of about 7 to 12 cycles. MiXCR, run by TCRdb on the 5' RACE reads, gives a single entry per CDR3 protein. The data contain roughly 1 million distinct CDR3 sequences, approximately 25% of them singletons. The same sample was also studied in work on T cells of mothers and their children. That paper adds: None of the identified T cell clones proved to be persistent microchimeric clones.

The source material was blood. The chain uses TRBV27 and TRBJ1-1; the D gene is possibly TRBD1 (5 bases). The sequence derives from a girl aged 2 to 10 in good health. This chain's CDR3 is CASSSGHPNEAFF. CDR3 in DNA: TGTGCCAGCAGTTCCGGACACCCCAATGAAGCTTTCTTT.